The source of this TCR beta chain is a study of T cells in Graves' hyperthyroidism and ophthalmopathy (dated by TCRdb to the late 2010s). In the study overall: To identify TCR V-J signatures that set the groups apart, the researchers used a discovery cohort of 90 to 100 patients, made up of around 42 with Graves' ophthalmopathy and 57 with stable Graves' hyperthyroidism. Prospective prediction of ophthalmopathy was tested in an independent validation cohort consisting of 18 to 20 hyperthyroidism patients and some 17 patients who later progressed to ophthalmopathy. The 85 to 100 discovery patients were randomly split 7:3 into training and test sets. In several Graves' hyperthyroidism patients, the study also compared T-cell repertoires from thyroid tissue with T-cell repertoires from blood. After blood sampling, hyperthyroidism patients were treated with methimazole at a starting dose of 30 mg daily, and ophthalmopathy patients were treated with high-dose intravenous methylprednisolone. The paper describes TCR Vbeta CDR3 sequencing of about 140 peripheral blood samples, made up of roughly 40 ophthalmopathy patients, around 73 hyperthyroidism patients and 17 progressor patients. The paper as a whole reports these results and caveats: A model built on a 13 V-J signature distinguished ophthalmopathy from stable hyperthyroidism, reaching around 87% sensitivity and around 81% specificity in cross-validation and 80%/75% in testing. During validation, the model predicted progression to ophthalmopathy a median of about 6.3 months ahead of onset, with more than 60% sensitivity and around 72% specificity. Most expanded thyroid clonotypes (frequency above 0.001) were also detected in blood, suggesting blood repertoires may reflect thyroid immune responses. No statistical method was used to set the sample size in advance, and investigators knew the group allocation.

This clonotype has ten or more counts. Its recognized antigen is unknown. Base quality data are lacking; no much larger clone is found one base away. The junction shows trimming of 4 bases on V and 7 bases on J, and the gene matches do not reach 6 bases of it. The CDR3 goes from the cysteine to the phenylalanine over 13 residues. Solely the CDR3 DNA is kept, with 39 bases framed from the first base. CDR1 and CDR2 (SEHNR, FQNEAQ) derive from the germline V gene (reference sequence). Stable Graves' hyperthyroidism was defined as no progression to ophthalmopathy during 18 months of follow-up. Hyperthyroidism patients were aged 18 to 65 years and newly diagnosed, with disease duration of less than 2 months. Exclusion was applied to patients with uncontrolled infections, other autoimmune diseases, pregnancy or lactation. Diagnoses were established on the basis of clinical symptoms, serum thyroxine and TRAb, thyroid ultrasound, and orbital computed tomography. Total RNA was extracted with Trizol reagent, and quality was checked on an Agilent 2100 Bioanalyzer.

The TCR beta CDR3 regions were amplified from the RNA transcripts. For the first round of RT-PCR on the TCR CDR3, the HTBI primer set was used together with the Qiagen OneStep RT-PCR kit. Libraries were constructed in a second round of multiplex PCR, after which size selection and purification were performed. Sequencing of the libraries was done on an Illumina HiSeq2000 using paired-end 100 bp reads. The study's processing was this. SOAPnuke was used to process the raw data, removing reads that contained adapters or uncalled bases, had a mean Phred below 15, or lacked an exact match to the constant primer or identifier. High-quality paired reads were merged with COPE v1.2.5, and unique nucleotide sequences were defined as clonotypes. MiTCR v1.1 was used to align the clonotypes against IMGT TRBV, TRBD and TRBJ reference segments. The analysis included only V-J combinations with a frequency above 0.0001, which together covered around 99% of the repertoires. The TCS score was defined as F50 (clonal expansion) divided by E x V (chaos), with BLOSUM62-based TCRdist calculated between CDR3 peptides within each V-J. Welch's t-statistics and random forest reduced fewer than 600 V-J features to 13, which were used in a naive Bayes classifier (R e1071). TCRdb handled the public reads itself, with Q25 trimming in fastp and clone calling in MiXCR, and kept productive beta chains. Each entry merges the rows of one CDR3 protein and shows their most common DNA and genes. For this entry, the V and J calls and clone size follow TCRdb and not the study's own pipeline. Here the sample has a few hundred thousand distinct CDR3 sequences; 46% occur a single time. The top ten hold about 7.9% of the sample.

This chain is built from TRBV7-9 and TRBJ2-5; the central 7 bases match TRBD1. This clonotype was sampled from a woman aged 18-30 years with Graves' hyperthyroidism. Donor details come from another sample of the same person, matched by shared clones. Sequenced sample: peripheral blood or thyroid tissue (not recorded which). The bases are TGTGCCAGCAGCTGGGACAGCCCAGGGACCCAGTACTTC. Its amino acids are CASSWDSPGTQYF.